Sequencing of this T cell receptor (beta chain) was carried out in a study of shared clonotypes between healthy human individuals. Sequencing used immunoSEQ multiplex PCR; TCRdb keeps in-frame clones, though not all of them. The sample consists of approximately 330,000 clones, 70% to 75% of them appearing once. The V and J ends lost 0 bases and 4 bases respectively, with 13 bases between them. CDR3 length: 15 residues. Germline loops: CDR1 SGDLS, CDR2 YYNGEE. The TCR comes from a man aged 30 to 45 in good health. The chain joins TRBV9 to TRBJ2-5; D is possibly TRBD1 (6 bases). The sequencing sample was made of memory CD4+ T cells sorted from blood. The subset is: CD45RA-negative fraction. Written as DNA, the CDR3 is TGTGCCAGCAGCGTAGATATAAGGGGGACAGAGACCCAGTACTTC. Residues: CASSVDIRGTETQYF.